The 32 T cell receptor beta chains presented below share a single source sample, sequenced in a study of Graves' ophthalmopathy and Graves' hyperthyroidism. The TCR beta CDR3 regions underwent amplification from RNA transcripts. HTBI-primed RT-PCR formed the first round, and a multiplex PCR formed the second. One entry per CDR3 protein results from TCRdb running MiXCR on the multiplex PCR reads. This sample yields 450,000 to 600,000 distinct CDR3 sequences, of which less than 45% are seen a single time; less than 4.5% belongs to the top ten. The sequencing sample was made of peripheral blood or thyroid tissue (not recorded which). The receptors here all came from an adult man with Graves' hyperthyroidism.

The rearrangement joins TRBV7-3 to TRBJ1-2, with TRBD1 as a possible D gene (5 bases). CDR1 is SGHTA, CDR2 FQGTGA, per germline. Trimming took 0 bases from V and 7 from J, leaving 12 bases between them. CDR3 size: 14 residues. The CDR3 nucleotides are TGTGCCAGCAGCTTAACGATGTCCGGGGGTGGCTACACCTTC. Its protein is CASSLTMSGGGYTF.

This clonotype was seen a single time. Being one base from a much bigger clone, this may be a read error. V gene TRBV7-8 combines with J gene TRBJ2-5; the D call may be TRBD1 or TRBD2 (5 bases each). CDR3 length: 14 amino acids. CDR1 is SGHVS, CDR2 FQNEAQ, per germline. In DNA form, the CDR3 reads TGTGTCAGCAGCCGCCGATGGGGCCCGGAGGCCCAGTACTTC. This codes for CVSSRRWGPEAQYF. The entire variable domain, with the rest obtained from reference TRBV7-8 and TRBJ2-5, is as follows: GAGVSQSPRYKVAKRGQDVALRCDPISGHVSLFWYQQALGQGPEFLTYFQNEAQLDKSGLPSDRFFAERPEGSVSTLKIQRTQQEDSAVYLCVSSRRWGPEAQYFGPGTRLLVL.

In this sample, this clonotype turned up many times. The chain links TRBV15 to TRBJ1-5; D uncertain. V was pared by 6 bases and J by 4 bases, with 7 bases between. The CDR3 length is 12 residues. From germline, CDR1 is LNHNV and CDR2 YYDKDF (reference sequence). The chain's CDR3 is CATRNSNQPQHF. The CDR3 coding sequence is TGTGCCACCAGGAACTCTAATCAGCCCCAGCATTTT.

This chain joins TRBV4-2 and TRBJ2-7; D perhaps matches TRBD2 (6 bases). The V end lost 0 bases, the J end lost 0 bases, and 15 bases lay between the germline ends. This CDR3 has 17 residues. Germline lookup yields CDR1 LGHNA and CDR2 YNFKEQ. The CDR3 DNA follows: TGTGCCAGCAGCCAAGACCTAAGCGGGCAACGCTCCTACGAGCAGTACTTC. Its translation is CASSQDLSGQRSYEQYF.

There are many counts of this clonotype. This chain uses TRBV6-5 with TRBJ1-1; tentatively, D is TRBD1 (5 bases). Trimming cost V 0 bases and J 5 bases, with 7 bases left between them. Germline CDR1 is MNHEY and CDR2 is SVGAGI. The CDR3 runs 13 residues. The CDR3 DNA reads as TGTGCCAGCAGTTACTCGACAGAGACTGAAGCTTTCTTT. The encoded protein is CASSYSTETEAFF.

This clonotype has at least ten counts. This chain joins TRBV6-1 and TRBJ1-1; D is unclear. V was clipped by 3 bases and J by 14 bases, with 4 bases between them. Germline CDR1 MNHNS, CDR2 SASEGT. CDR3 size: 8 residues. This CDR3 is CASSDWFF. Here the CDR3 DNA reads TGTGCCAGCAGTGACTGGTTCTTT.

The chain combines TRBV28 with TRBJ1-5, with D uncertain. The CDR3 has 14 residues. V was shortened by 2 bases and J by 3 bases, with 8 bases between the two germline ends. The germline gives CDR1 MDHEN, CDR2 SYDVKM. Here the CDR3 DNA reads TGTGCCAGCAGTTTAGAAGGGTACAATCAGCCCCAGCATTTT. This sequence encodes CASSLEGYNQPQHF.

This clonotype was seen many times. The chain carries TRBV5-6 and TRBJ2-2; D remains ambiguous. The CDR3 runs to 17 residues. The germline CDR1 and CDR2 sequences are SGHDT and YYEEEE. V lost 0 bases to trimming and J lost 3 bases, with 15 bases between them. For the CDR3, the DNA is TGTGCCAGCAGCTTGGGCGAGATTCGACTCCACACCGGGGAGCTGTTTTTT. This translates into CASSLGEIRLHTGELFF.

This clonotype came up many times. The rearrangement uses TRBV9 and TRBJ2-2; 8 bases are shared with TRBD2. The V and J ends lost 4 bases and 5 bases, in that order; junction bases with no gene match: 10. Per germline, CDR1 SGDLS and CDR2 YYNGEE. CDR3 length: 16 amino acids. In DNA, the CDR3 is TGTGCCAGCAGCTTCACAGCGGGAGAGGGGACCGGGGAGCTGTTTTTT. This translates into CASSFTAGEGTGELFF.

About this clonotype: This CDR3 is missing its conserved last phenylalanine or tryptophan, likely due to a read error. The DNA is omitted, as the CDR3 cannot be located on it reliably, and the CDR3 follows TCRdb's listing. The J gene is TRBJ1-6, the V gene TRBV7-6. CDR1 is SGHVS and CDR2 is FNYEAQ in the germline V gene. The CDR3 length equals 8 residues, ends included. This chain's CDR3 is CASSLGAL.

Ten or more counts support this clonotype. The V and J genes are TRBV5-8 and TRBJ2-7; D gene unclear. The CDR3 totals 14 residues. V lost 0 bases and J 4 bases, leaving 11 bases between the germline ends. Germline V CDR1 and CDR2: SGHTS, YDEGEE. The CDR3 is CASSLVSSRYEQYF. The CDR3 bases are TGTGCCAGCAGCTTGGTTTCCAGTCGTTACGAGCAGTACTTC.

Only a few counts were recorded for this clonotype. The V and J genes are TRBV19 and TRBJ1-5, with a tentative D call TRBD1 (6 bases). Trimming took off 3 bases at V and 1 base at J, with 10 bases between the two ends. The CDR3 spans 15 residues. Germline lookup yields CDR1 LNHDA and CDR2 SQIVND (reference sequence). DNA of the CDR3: TGTGCCAGTAGTATCACAGGGACAAGCAATCAGCCCCAGCATTTT. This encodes CASSITGTSNQPQHF. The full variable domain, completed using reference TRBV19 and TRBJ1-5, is DGGITQSPKYLFRKEGQNVTLSCEQNLNHDAMYWYRQDPGQGLRLIYYSQIVNDFQKGDIAEGYSVSREKKESFPLTVTSAQKNPTAFYLCASSITGTSNQPQHFGDGTRLSIL.

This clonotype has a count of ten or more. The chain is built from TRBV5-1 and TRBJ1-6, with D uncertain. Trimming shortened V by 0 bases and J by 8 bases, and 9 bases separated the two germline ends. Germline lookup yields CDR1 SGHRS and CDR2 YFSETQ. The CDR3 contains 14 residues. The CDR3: CASSLEQLDSPLHF. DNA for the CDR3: TGCGCCAGCAGCTTGGAACAGCTAGATTCACCCCTCCACTTT.

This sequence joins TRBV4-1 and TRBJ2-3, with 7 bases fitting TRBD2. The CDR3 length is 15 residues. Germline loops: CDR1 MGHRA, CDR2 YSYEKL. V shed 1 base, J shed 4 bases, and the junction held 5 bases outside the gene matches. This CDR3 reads CASSQVGRGPDTQYF. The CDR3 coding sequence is TGCGCCAGCAGCCAAGTTGGGAGGGGTCCAGATACGCAGTATTTT.

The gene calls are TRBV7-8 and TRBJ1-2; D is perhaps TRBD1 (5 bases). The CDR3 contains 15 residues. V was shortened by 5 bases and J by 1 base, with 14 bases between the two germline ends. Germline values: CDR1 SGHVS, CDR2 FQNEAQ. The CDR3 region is CASSRTTADNYGYTF. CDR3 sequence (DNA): TGTGCCAGCAGCCGAACGACAGCTGATAACTATGGCTACACCTTC.

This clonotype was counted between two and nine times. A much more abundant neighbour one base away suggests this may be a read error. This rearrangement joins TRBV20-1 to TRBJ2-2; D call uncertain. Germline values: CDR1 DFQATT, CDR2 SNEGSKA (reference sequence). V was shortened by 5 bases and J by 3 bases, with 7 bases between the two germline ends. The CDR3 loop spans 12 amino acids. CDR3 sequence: CSAVHHTGELFF. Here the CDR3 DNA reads TGCAGTGCTGTACATCACACCGGGGAGCTGTTTTTT.

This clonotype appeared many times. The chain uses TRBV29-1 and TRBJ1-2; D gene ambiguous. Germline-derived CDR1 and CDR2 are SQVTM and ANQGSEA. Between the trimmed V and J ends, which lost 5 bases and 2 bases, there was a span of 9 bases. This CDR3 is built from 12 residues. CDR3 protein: CSVPKGNYGYTF. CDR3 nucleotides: TGCAGCGTTCCGAAAGGCAACTATGGCTACACCTTC.

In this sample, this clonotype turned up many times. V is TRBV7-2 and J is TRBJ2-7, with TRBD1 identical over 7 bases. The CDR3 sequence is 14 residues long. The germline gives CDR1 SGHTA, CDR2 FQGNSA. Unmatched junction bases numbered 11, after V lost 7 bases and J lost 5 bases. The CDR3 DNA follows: TGTGCCAGCAACCCACAGGGGAACGGCCACGAGCAGTACTTC. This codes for CASNPQGNGHEQYF.

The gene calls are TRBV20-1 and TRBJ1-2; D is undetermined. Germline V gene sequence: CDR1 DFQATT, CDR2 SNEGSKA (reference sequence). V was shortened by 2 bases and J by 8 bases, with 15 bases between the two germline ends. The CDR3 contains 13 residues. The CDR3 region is CSARTGGTSGYTF. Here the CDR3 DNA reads TGCAGTGCTAGAACTGGAGGAACTAGCGGCTACACCTTC.

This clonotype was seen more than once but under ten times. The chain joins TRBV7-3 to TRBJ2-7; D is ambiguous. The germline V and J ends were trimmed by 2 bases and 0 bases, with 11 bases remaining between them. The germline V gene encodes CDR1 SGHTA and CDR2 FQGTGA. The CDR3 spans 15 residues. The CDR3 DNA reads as TGTGCCAGCAGCTTAGTAACGGGCCACTCCTACGAGCAGTACTTC. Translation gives CASSLVTGHSYEQYF.

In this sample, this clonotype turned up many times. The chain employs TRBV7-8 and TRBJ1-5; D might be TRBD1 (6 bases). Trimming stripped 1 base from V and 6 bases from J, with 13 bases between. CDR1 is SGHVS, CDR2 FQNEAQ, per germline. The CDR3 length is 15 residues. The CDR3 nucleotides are TGTGCCAGCAGCTTAGTCAAGGGGGTTGGTCAGCCCCAGCATTTT. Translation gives CASSLVKGVGQPQHF.

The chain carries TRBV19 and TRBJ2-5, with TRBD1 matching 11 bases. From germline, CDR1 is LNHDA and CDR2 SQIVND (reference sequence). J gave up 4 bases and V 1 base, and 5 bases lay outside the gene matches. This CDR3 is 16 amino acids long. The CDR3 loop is CASSIAGQGARETQYF. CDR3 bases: TGTGCCAGTAGTATAGCCGGACAGGGGGCACGAGAGACCCAGTACTTC. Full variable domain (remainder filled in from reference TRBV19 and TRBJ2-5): DGGITQSPKYLFRKEGQNVTLSCEQNLNHDAMYWYRQDPGQGLRLIYYSQIVNDFQKGDIAEGYSVSREKKESFPLTVTSAQKNPTAFYLCASSIAGQGARETQYFGPGTRLLVL.

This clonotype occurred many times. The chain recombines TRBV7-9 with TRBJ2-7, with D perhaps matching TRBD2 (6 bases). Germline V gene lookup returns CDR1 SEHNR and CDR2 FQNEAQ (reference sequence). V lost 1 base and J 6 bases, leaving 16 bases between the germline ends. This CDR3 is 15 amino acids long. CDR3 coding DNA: TGTGCCAGCAGCTTAGGGGGTTTAGCGGCACCCGAGCAGTACTTC. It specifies CASSLGGLAAPEQYF.

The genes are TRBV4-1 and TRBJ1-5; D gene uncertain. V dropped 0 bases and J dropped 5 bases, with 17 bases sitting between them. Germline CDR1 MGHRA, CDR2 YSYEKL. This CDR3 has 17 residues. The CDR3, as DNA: TGCGCCAGCAGCCAAGATGGACCGAAGAAATGGGATCAGCCCCAGCATTTT. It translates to CASSQDGPKKWDQPQHF.

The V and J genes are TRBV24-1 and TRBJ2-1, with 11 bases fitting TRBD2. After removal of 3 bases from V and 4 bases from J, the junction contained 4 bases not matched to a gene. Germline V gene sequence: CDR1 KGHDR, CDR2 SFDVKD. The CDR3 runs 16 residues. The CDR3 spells CATSDTSGGSYNEQFF. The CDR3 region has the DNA TGTGCCACCAGTGATACTAGCGGGGGATCGTACAATGAGCAGTTCTTC.

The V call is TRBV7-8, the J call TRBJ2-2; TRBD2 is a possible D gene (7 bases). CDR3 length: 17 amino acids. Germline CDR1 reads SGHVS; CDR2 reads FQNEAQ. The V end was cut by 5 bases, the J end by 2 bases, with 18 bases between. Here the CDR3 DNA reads TGTGCCAGCAGCAGCCGCGGGGGCTCTGGAAACACCGGGGAGCTGTTTTTT. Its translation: CASSSRGGSGNTGELFF. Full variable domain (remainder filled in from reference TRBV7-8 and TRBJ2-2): GAGVSQSPRYKVAKRGQDVALRCDPISGHVSLFWYQQALGQGPEFLTYFQNEAQLDKSGLPSDRFFAERPEGSVSTLKIQRTQQEDSAVYLCASSSRGGSGNTGELFFGEGSRLTVL.

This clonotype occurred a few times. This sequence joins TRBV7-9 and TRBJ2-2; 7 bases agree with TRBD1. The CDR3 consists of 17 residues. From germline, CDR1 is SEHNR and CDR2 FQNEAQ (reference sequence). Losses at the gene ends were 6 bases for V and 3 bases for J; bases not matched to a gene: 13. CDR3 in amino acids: CASSPTDRVSDTGELFF. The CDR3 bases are TGTGCCAGCAGTCCGACCGACAGGGTTAGTGACACCGGGGAGCTGTTTTTT.

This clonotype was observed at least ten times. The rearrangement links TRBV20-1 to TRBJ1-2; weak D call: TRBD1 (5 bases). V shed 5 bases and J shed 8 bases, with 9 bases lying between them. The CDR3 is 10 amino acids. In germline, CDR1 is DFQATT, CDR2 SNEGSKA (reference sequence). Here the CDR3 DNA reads TGCAGTGCTTGGGACTCGGGCTACACCTTC. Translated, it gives CSAWDSGYTF.

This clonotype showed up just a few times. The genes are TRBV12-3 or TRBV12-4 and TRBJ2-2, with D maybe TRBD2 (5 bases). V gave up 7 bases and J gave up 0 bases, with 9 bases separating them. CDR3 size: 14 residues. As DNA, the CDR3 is TGTGCCAGCAAGACACTAGCGAACACCGGGGAGCTGTTTTTT. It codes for CASKTLANTGELFF.

CDR3 sequence (DNA): TGCAGCGTCACCCCGGGTAATCAGCCCCAGCATTTT. This translates into CSVTPGNQPQHF. The gene calls are TRBV29-1 and TRBJ1-5; no clear D gene. Trimming took 6 bases from V and 4 from J, leaving 10 bases between them. Germline V CDR1 and CDR2: SQVTM, ANQGSEA. This CDR3 has 12 amino acids.

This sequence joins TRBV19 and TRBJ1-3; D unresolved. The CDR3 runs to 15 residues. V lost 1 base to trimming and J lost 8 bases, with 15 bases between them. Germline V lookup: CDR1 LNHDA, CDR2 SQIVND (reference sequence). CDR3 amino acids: CASSIADRWPDTIYF. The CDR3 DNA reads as TGTGCCAGTAGTATAGCGGACCGCTGGCCAGACACCATATATTTT.

Here the CDR3 DNA reads TGCAGTAGGAGCGGGGGCGCTCAAGAGACCCAGTACTTC. Its translation is CSRSGGAQETQYF. The chain is built from TRBV20-1 and TRBJ2-5; 8 nucleotides align to TRBD2. Germline loops: CDR1 DFQATT, CDR2 SNEGSKA (reference sequence). J lost 2 bases, V lost 8 bases, and 7 bases had no gene match. The CDR3 sequence is 13 residues long.